This T cell receptor (beta chain) was found in a study of CD8 T cells in ankylosing spondylitis. Study outcomes and limitations: The study identified a TCR beta motif of about eight highly homologous variants that appeared characteristic of ankylosing spondylitis blood. Certain motif variants had earlier appeared in reactive arthritis synovial fluid and blood.

This clonotype occurred a few times. What it recognizes is unknown. Making use of molecular barcodes, quantitative 5'-RACE generated TCR beta libraries. MiXCR, applied by TCRdb to the 5' RACE reads, yields one record per CDR3 protein. The sample records 200,000 to 250,000 distinct CDR3 sequences, more than 9% being singletons. The sequence came from a male donor with ankylosing spondylitis or in good health (not recorded which). The sample taken for sequencing was blood, either unsorted or a sorted T cell fraction (not recorded which).

This CDR3 reads CASSSYYREKYEQYF. The DNA of the CDR3 is TGTGCCAGCAGTTCTTATTACAGGGAGAAGTACGAGCAGTACTTC. The V gene is TRBV27, the J gene TRBJ2-7; tentative D call: TRBD1 (6 bases). This CDR3 contains 15 residues. From germline, CDR1 is MNHEY and CDR2 SMNVEV (reference sequence). The V end lost 4 bases, the J end lost 4 bases, and 17 bases lay between the germline ends.